This record looks at one T cell receptor beta chain sequence and its context. Antigen unknown. The sample belongs to a study of vaccination and CD4 T cells after COVID-19. Study details: Two Hispanic individuals were among six male and four female convalescent patients. Stimuli were overlapping spike peptide pools of SARS-CoV-2 and three common cold coronaviruses (HCoV-NL63, HCoV-OC43, HCoV-229E).

Sequenced with the Oncomine TCR Beta short-read assay was DNA taken from cultured CD4+ T cells. Genomic DNA was extracted from cultured CD4+ T cells. TCRdb used MiXCR to reprocess the PCR reads, holding one entry per CDR3 protein. Counted here are more than 8,000 distinct CDR3 sequences, 55% occurring once; the ten biggest clones make up roughly half. The treatment was: approximately 9-day PBMC culture with coronavirus spike peptide pools or control peptides (ViraFEST assay). Germline CDR1 is SGHAT and CDR2 is FQNNGV. The CDR3 covers 19 residues. V lost 6 bases and J 0 bases, leaving 21 bases between the germline ends.

The receptor was isolated from a human donor who had recovered from COVID-19. The V and J genes are TRBV11-2 and TRBJ2-6; D tentatively fits TRBD1 or TRBD2 (5 bases each). The sample comprised CD4+ T cells from blood, cultured in vitro. This CDR3 is CASRHHRGSKSSGANVLTF. CDR3 DNA sequence: TGTGCCAGCAGACATCACCGGGGCAGCAAAAGCTCTGGGGCCAACGTCCTGACTTTC.